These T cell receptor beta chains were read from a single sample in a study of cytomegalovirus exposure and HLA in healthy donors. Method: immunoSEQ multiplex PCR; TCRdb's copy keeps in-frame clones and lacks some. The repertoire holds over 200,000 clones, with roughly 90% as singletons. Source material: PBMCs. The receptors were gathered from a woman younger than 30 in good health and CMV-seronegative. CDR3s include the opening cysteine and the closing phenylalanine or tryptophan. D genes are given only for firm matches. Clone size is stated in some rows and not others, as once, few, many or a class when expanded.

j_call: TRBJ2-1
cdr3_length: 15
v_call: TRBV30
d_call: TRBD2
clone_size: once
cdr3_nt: TGTGCCTGGACCGCTCGGACTAGCGGTTACAATGAGCAGTTCTTC
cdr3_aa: CAWTARTSGYNEQFF

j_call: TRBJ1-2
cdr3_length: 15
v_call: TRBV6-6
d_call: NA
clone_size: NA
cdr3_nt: TGTGCCAGCACCTTAGGGGGGGCCAGAGGTTATGGCTACACCTTC
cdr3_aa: CASTLGGARGYGYTF

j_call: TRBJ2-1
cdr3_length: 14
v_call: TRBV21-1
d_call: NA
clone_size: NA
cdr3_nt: TGTGCCAGCAGCAACCTAGCGGGAGATAGTGAGCAGTTCTTC
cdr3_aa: CASSNLAGDSEQFF

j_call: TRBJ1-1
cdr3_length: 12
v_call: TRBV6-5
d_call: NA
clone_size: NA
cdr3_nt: TGTGCCAGCAGTTCCGGGGGTGTTGAAGCTTTCTTT
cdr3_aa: CASSSGGVEAFF

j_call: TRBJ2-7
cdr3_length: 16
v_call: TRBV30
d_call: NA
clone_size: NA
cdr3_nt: TGTGCCTGGAGGGGGCATGTATGGGTACAGCCCTACGAGCAGTACTTC
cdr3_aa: CAWRGHVWVQPYEQYF

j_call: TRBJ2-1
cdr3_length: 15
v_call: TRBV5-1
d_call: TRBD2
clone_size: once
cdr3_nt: TGCGCCAGCAACCGACTAGCGGGGGAATACAATGAGCAGTTCTTC
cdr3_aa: CASNRLAGEYNEQFF

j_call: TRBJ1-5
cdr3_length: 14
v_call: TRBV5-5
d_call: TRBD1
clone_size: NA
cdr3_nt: TGTGCCAGCAGCGTTGGGACAGGGAATCAGCCCCAGCATTTT
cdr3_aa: CASSVGTGNQPQHF

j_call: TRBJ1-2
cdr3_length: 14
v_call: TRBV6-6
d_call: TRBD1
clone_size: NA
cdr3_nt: TGTGCCAGCAGTTACGACAGGGGAAAAACCGGCTACACCTTC
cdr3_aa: CASSYDRGKTGYTF

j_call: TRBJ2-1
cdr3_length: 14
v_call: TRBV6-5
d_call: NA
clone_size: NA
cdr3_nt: TGTGCCAGCAGTGCGGGACCCCGACGGGGTGAGCAGTTCTTC
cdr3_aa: CASSAGPRRGEQFF

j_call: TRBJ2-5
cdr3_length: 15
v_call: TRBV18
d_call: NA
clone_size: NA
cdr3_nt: TGTGCCAGCTCACCATACCGACAGGCACAAGAGACCCAGTACTTC
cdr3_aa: CASSPYRQAQETQYF

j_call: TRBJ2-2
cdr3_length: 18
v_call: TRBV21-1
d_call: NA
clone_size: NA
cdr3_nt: TGTGCCAGCAGCGACCGCCTCGGACAGGACACAAACACCGGGGAGCTGTTTTTT
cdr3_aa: CASSDRLGQDTNTGELFF

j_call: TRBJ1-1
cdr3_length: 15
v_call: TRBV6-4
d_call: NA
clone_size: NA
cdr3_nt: TGTGCCAGCAGTGAGGGAACAGGGCTGAACACTGAAGCTTTCTTT
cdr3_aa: CASSEGTGLNTEAFF

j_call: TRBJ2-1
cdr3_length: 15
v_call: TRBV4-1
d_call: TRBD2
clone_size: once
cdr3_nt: TGCGCCAGCAGCCAAGTAGCGGGAGTAGGGAATGAGCAGTTCTTC
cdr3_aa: CASSQVAGVGNEQFF

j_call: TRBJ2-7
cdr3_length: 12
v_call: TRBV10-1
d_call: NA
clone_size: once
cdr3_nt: TGCGCCAGCAGTGATTGGAGCTACGAGCAGTACTTC
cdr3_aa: CASSDWSYEQYF

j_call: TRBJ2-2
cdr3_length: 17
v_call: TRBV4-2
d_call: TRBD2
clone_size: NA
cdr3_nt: TGTGCCAGCAGCCGGATCTTGGAGCGGGGGAATACCGGGGAGCTGTTTTTT
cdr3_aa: CASSRILERGNTGELFF

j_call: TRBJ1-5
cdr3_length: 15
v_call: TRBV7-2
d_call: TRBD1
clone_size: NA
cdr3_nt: TGTGCCAGCAGCTTCCTAGGACAGGGCAATCAGCCCCAGCATTTT
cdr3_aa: CASSFLGQGNQPQHF

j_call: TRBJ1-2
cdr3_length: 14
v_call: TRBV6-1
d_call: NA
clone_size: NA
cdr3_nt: TGTGCCAGCAGTGATCCGGGGGGAAGTTTGGGCTACACCTTC
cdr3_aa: CASSDPGGSLGYTF

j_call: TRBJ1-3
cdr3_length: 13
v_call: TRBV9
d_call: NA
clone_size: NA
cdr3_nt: TGTGCCAGCGGCCCCCTAGCTGGAAACACCATATATTTT
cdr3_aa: CASGPLAGNTIYF

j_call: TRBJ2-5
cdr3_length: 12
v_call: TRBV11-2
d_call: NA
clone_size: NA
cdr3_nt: TGTGCCAGCAGCTCAGAGCGAGGGCACCAGTACTTC
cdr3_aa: CASSSERGHQYF

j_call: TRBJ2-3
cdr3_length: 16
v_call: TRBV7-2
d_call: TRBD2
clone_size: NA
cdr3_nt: TGTGCCAGCAGCCCTTCACTAGCGGGGAGCACAGATACGCAGTATTTT
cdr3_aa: CASSPSLAGSTDTQYF

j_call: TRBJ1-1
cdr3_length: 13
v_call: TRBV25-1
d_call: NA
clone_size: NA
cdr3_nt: TGTGCCAGCAGATTTGGTGCGGGGACTGAAGCTTTCTTT
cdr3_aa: CASRFGAGTEAFF

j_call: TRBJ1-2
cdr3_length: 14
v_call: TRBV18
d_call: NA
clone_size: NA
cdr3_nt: TGTGCCAGCTCACCCGTGGAGGGAGGCTATGGCTACACCTTC
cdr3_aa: CASSPVEGGYGYTF